These 10 T cell receptor beta chains were all obtained from the same sample, sequenced in a study of CD8 T cells in ankylosing spondylitis. TCRdb itself ran the 5' RACE reads through MiXCR, one entry per CDR3 protein. Found here are around 890,000 distinct CDR3 sequences, about 11% of them singletons; the top ten hold just over 0.5%. Study-level points and caveats: Fewer than 10 highly homologous variants formed a TCR beta motif that appeared characteristic of ankylosing spondylitis blood.

Their specific antigens are unknown. Sequenced material: blood, either unsorted or a sorted T cell fraction (not recorded which). Source of these receptors: a male donor with ankylosing spondylitis.

The rearrangement uses TRBV5-1 and TRBJ2-7; D ambiguous. V dropped 0 bases and J dropped 9 bases, with 7 bases sitting between them. The CDR3 totals 11 residues. From germline, CDR1 is SGHRS and CDR2 YFSETQ. This CDR3 is CASSLGWGQYF. As DNA, the CDR3 is TGCGCCAGCAGCTTGGGATGGGGGCAGTACTTC. Full variable domain (remainder filled in from reference TRBV5-1 and TRBJ2-7): KAGVTQTPRYLIKTRGQQVTLSCSPISGHRSVSWYQQTPGQGLQFLFEYFSETQRNKGNFPGRFSGRQFSNSRSEMNVSTLELGDSALYLCASSLGWGQYFGPGTRLTVT.

This clonotype was counted between two and nine times. The rearrangement uses TRBV3-1 and TRBJ2-2, with D possibly matching TRBD1 (5 bases). This CDR3 contains 15 residues. The ends were cut back, 1 base at V and 6 bases at J, with 12 bases in the middle. In germline, CDR1 is LGHDT, CDR2 YNNKEL (reference sequence). The CDR3 region is CASSQGWEGAGELFF. The CDR3 coding sequence is TGTGCCAGCAGCCAAGGTTGGGAAGGGGCCGGGGAGCTGTTTTTT.

This clonotype was observed many times. One end of the junction does not line up with germline, which may come from a read error. The chain uses TRBV7-9 and TRBJ2-1; D possibly uses TRBD1 or TRBD2 (5 bases each). This CDR3 comprises 17 residues. Germline assignment: CDR1 SEHNR and CDR2 FQNEAQ (reference sequence). CDR3 sequence reads: CASRLGLGTSANDEQFF. Here the CDR3 DNA reads TGTGCCAGCAGATTAGGGCTGGGGACCAGCGCGAATGATGAGCAGTTCTTC.

The sample holds a few counts of this clonotype. The V call is TRBV20-1, the J call TRBJ1-3, with 7 positions matching TRBD1. Losses at the gene ends were 4 bases for V and 0 bases for J; bases not matched to a gene: 6. Germline loops: CDR1 DFQATT, CDR2 SNEGSKA (reference sequence). The CDR3 is 15 residues long. CDR3 sequence (DNA): TGCAGTGCTAACGACAGGGCCCGCTCTGGAAACACCATATATTTT. This codes for CSANDRARSGNTIYF.

This clonotype showed up many times. The chain joins TRBV7-2 to TRBJ2-1; a possible D gene is TRBD2 (6 bases). Germline V gene lookup returns CDR1 SGHTA and CDR2 FQGNSA. Deletions cut 5 bases from V and 9 bases from J, with 17 bases between. The length of the CDR3 is 14 residues. This CDR3 is CASSSRDSRGEQFF. In DNA form, the CDR3 reads TGTGCCAGCAGCAGCCGGGACTCGAGGGGTGAGCAGTTCTTC.

This clonotype appeared a few times. V gene TRBV20-1 combines with J gene TRBJ2-7, with 10 bases fitting TRBD2. The germline V gene has CDR1 DFQATT and CDR2 SNEGSKA (reference sequence). V trimming: 6 bases; J trimming: 7 bases; junction bases outside the gene matches: 18. The CDR3 contains 16 residues. CDR3 nucleotide sequence: TGCAGTGCCGCACGCCCCCTAGCGGGAGCCCCCCGAGAGCAGTACTTC. It specifies CSAARPLAGAPREQYF.

This clonotype was detected a few times. V usage is TRBV6-5 and J usage is TRBJ1-3; D remains unclear. Germline loops: CDR1 MNHEY, CDR2 SVGAGI. The length of the CDR3 is 14 residues. V shed 2 bases and J shed 6 bases, with 11 bases lying between them. In DNA, the CDR3 is TGTGCCAGCAGTTACGCTCCGTCCCCAAACACCATATATTTT. This codes for CASSYAPSPNTIYF.

This clonotype was detected a few times. V is TRBV11-2 and J is TRBJ1-1, with a tentative D call TRBD1 (5 bases). V lost 6 bases and J 1 base, leaving 18 bases between the germline ends. Germline V gives CDR1 SGHAT, CDR2 FQNNGV. This CDR3 contains 16 residues. Here the CDR3 reads CASRIDQGRPNTEAFF. In DNA form, the CDR3 reads TGTGCCAGCAGAATAGATCAGGGACGGCCGAACACTGAAGCTTTCTTT.

The V and J genes are TRBV10-3 and TRBJ2-1; 7 nucleotides align to TRBD1. V was pared by 6 bases and J by 1 base, with 6 bases of the junction left unmatched. The CDR3 extends over 15 amino acids. Germline V gene sequence: CDR1 ENHRY, CDR2 SYGVKD. The CDR3 protein is CAISGQVVSYNEQFF. The CDR3 coding sequence is TGTGCCATCAGCGGACAGGTAGTTTCCTACAATGAGCAGTTCTTC.

This rearrangement joins TRBV6-1 to TRBJ1-1; D not certain. From germline, CDR1 is MNHNS and CDR2 SASEGT. V was clipped by 5 bases and J by 2 bases, with 12 bases between them. The length of the CDR3 is 14 residues. CDR3 sequence reads: CASSIMGDNTEAFF. CDR3 in DNA: TGTGCCAGCAGTATTATGGGAGATAACACTGAAGCTTTCTTT.